This T cell receptor beta chain was sequenced in a study of CD8 T cells in Susac syndrome. Study summary: Active disease was present in roughly 6 of the sequenced Susac syndrome patients, and remission in 8 or 9.

With respect to this clonotype: Its target is unknown.

The study, taken as a whole, reports: The study conceded that relatively few individuals underwent its TCR sequencing and HLA analysis.

With random hexamers, about 0.45 to 1 ug RNA was reverse transcribed. TCRdb recomputed calls from the immunoSEQ multiplex PCR reads with MiXCR, one row per CDR3 protein. The table records 170,000 or so distinct CDR3 sequences, about 94% of them present only once. This clonotype originated in a human donor with Susac syndrome. Material: CD4+ T cells from PBMCs.

CDR3 in amino acids: CSVLIVNTEAFF. The DNA of the CDR3 is TGCAGCGTCCTGATTGTTAACACTGAAGCTTTCTTT. The V call is TRBV29-1, the J call TRBJ1-1, with D uncertain. Germline V lookup: CDR1 SQVTM, CDR2 ANQGSEA. V lost 6 bases, J lost 2 bases, and 10 bases lay in between. The length of the CDR3 is 12 residues.